Following are 18 T cell receptor beta chains from one sample sequenced in a study of blood T cell repertoires in COVID-19. Only in-frame clones appear in the TCRdb table, and some are missing; sequencing was by immunoSEQ multiplex PCR. Found here are under 85,000 clones, 80% to 85% of them singletons; the top ten hold roughly two fifths. Sequencing used peripheral blood. These TCRs come from a human donor in a cohort sampled during active COVID-19.

The CDR3 DNA follows: TGTGCCAGCTCGCGACAGGGAAACACTGAAGCTTTCTTT. Amino acids: CASSRQGNTEAFF. J is TRBJ1-1 and V is TRBV18, with TRBD1 matching over 7 bases. The germline CDR1 and CDR2 sequences are KGHSH and LQKENI. This CDR3 region has 13 residues. The junction had 3 bases not matched to a gene; V was cut back by 6 bases and J by 2 bases.

The J gene is TRBJ1-6, the V gene TRBV5-8, with D possibly TRBD1 on 5 matching bases. Per germline, CDR1 SGHTS and CDR2 YDEGEE. V was pared by 3 bases and J by 0 bases, with 10 bases between. This CDR3 has 16 residues. The CDR3 is CASSSQGRSYNSPLHF. Written as DNA, the CDR3 is TGTGCCAGCAGCTCTCAGGGCCGCTCCTATAATTCACCCCTCCACTTT.

The chain is built from TRBV2 and TRBJ1-5; 7 bases are shared with TRBD1. In germline, CDR1 is SNHLY, CDR2 FYNNEI. V shed 2 bases, J shed 0 bases, and the junction held 7 bases outside the gene matches. The CDR3 spans 17 residues. This chain's CDR3 is CASSEWTGDSSNQPQHF. The CDR3 DNA sequence: TGTGCCAGCAGTGAATGGACAGGAGATAGTAGCAATCAGCCCCAGCATTTT.

Written as DNA, the CDR3 is TGTGCCAGCAGCTTAACCGGGACTAGCGGGTACAATGAGCAGTTCTTC. Its translation is CASSLTGTSGYNEQFF. This chain uses TRBV7-3 with TRBJ2-1; 12 positions match TRBD2. V lost 0 bases, J lost 4 bases, and 1 base stayed unmatched. The CDR3 totals 16 residues. Germline V lookup: CDR1 SGHTA, CDR2 FQGTGA.

The chain has TRBV19 and TRBJ1-1; no clear D gene. Germline-derived CDR1 and CDR2 are LNHDA and SQIVND (reference sequence). The CDR3 extends over 14 amino acids. With 8 bases removed from V and 0 bases from J, the gap between germline ends came to 13 bases. The DNA of the CDR3 is TGTGCCAGTTCTCCGTGGGGAGTGAACACTGAAGCTTTCTTT. Protein product: CASSPWGVNTEAFF.

This clone was detected once. The chain is built from TRBV16 and TRBJ1-2; 8 nucleotides match TRBD1. Germline assignment: CDR1 KGHSY and CDR2 FQNENV. The CDR3 length is 16 residues. The trim removed 0 bases at V and 7 bases at J, leaving 10 bases unmatched. The CDR3 region is CASSQSTDRVSSGYTF. The CDR3 DNA sequence: TGTGCCAGCAGCCAATCTACGGACAGGGTGTCAAGTGGCTACACCTTC.

This clone was counted once. CDR3 nucleotides: TGCGCCAGCAGCATGACAGGGGAACCGAACACTGAAGCTTTCTTT. It yields the protein CASSMTGEPNTEAFF. The chain links TRBV5-1 to TRBJ1-1; 8 nucleotides match TRBD1. Germline CDR1 reads SGHRS; CDR2 reads YFSETQ. This CDR3 is built from 15 residues. Losses at the gene ends were 4 bases for V and 1 base for J; bases not matched to a gene: 6.

This chain joins TRBV6-2 or TRBV6-3 and TRBJ2-7; 7 bases agree with TRBD1. The CDR3 totals 16 residues. Germline-derived CDR1 and CDR2 are MNHEY and SVGEGT. Trimming took 4 bases from V and 5 from J; bases not matched to a gene: 14. CDR3 in amino acids: CASSFERQGSRDEQYF. In DNA, the CDR3 is TGTGCCAGCAGTTTTGAGCGACAGGGCAGTCGGGACGAGCAGTACTTC.

This chain connects TRBV7-8 to TRBJ2-2; 11 nucleotides agree with TRBD1. The length of the CDR3 is 15 residues. Trimming cost V 7 bases and J 5 bases; bases outside gene matches: 6. The germline V gene has CDR1 SGHVS and CDR2 FQNEAQ. The CDR3 sequence: CASNPGQGGTGELFF. The CDR3, as DNA: TGTGCCAGCAACCCGGGACAGGGGGGTACCGGGGAGCTGTTTTTT.

This clone was observed a few times. V gene TRBV7-8 combines with J gene TRBJ1-2, with D perhaps TRBD1 (6 bases). CDR1 SGHVS and CDR2 FQNEAQ come from the germline V gene. The CDR3 spans 13 residues. V was trimmed by 5 bases and J by 1 base, leaving 8 bases between them. The CDR3 DNA reads as TGTGCCAGCAGCCCAGGGGTTAACTATGGCTACACCTTC. Translating gives CASSPGVNYGYTF.

The genes are TRBV11-3 and TRBJ2-3; TRBD1 matches 10 bases. There are 17 residues in the CDR3. V was pared by 1 base and J by 5 bases, with 9 bases of the junction left unmatched. Per the germline V gene, CDR1 is SGHNT and CDR2 is YENEEA. This CDR3 is CASSLVGTGVPGDTQYF. The CDR3 nucleotides read TGTGCCAGCAGCTTAGTTGGGACAGGGGTCCCCGGAGATACGCAGTATTTT. Drawing the rest from reference TRBV11-3 and TRBJ2-3, the complete variable domain is EAGVVQSPRYKIIEKKQPVAFWCNPISGHNTLYWYLQNLGQGPELLIRYENEEAVDDSQLPKDRFSAERLKGVDSTLKIQPAELGDSAVYLCASSLVGTGVPGDTQYFGPGTRLTVL.

V gene TRBV28 combines with J gene TRBJ2-1; D remains unclear. Germline V gives CDR1 MDHEN, CDR2 SYDVKM. The V and J ends lost 8 bases and 5 bases respectively, with 7 bases between them. The CDR3 extends over 11 amino acids. The CDR3: CASRANNEQFF. CDR3 bases: TGTGCCAGCCGCGCTAACAATGAGCAGTTCTTC.

The chain carries TRBV3-1 (or the pseudogene TRBV3-2) and TRBJ2-1; 11 bases align to TRBD2. CDR3 length: 15 amino acids. Germline-derived CDR1 and CDR2 are LGHDT and YNNKEL (reference sequence). With V trimmed by 6 bases and J by 9 bases, 10 bases remained unmatched. This CDR3 reads CASRPGLAAPVEQFF. CDR3 DNA sequence: TGTGCCAGCAGACCGGGACTAGCGGCTCCAGTTGAGCAGTTCTTC.

This clone has a single count. The J gene is TRBJ1-1, the V gene TRBV7-2, with 12 bases aligning to TRBD1. Trimming took 5 bases from V and 4 from J; bases not matched to a gene: 8. This CDR3 spans 16 amino acids. Germline CDR1 is SGHTA and CDR2 is FQGNSA. Here the CDR3 reads CASSVPGQGAGTEAFF. CDR3 nucleotide sequence: TGTGCCAGCAGCGTCCCGGGACAGGGGGCAGGCACTGAAGCTTTCTTT.

The chain employs TRBV5-4 and TRBJ2-7; TRBD1 matches 8 bases. CDR1 is SGHNT and CDR2 is YYREEE in the germline V gene (reference sequence). The length of the CDR3 is 15 residues. Trimming removed 2 bases from V and 6 bases from J; junction bases left unmatched: 10. The CDR3 region is CASSFSGTGSSEQYF. In nucleotides, the CDR3 is TGTGCCAGCAGCTTTTCCGGGACAGGTTCGAGCGAGCAGTACTTC.

The chain uses TRBV29-1 and TRBJ1-1; TRBD1 agrees at 7 bases. The CDR3 totals 12 residues. The germline gives CDR1 SQVTM, CDR2 ANQGSEA. Germline trimming cut 5 bases from V and 3 bases from J; bases unmatched to any gene: 3. CDR3 DNA: TGCAGCGTTCGACAGGGTGACACTGAAGCTTTCTTT. It specifies CSVRQGDTEAFF.

V usage is TRBV5-1 and J usage is TRBJ2-2; D not resolved. The length of the CDR3 is 11 residues. The V gene's germline CDR1 is SGHRS and CDR2 YFSETQ. V lost 5 bases to trimming and J lost 7 bases, with 6 bases between them. The CDR3 protein is CASSLNGELFF. The DNA of the CDR3 is TGCGCCAGCAGTTTAAACGGGGAGCTGTTTTTT.

The gene calls are TRBV27 and TRBJ1-6, with 9 bases identical to TRBD1. This CDR3 is 15 amino acids long. J gave up 8 bases and V 6 bases, and 8 bases lay outside the gene matches. CDR1 is MNHEY and CDR2 is SMNVEV in the germline V gene (reference sequence). The CDR3 is CASRTGGAGDSPLHF. In nucleotides, the CDR3 is TGTGCCAGCAGAACAGGGGGCGCAGGAGATTCACCCCTCCACTTT.